What follows is one TCR beta chain and its context. The target antigen is unknown. The V end was cut by 3 bases, the J end by 5 bases, with 7 bases between. The germline CDR1 and CDR2 sequences are MDHEN and SYDVKM. The CDR3 has 12 residues. PCR amplification relied on 60 Vbeta primers (plus 13 Jbeta primers). Per the original methods: Roughly 11 million shared chains were among the approximately 87 million unique TCR beta chains that a later analysis counted. The assay was immunoSEQ multiplex PCR, and TCRdb's table has in-frame clones only and misses some. V and J calls plus clone size are reproduced from that table; the DNA served to infer D and trimming. The sample consists of about 170,000 clones, 82% of them appearing once. The data stem from a study of cytomegalovirus exposure and HLA in healthy donors. Notes on the study in general: Immune exposure information comprised only CMV serostatus.

Input material: PBMCs. The receptor was isolated from a girl between 2 and 10 years old in good health and CMV-seropositive. This chain links TRBV28 with TRBJ2-5; D perhaps matches TRBD2 (6 bases). The CDR3 here is CASSFGRETQYF. The CDR3 DNA is TGTGCCAGCAGTTTTGGGAGGGAGACCCAGTACTTC.